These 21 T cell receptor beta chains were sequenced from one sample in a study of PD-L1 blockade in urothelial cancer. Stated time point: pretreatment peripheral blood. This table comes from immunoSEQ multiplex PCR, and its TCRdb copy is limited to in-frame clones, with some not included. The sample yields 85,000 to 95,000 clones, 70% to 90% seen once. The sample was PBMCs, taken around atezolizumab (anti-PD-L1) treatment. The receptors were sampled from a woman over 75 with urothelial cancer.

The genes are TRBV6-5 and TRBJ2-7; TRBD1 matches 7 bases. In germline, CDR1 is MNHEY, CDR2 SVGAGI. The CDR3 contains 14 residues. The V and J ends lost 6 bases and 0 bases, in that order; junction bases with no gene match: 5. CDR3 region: CASSEQGSSYEQYF. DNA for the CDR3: TGTGCCAGCAGCGAACAGGGGAGCTCCTACGAGCAGTACTTC.

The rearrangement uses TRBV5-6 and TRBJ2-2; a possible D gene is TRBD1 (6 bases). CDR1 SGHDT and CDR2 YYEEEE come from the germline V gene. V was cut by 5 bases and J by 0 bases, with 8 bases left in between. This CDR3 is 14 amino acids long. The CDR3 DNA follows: TGTGCCAGCAGACAGGGCGCGAACACCGGGGAGCTGTTTTTT. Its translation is CASRQGANTGELFF.

Here the CDR3 reads CASSAQGLRNTEAFF. The CDR3 DNA is TGTGCCAGCAGTGCGCAGGGTCTTCGGAACACTGAAGCTTTCTTT. The chain couples TRBV2 to TRBJ1-1, with a tentative D call TRBD1 (5 bases). Germline-derived CDR1 and CDR2 are SNHLY and FYNNEI. CDR3 length equals 15 residues. Between the trimmed V and J ends, which lost 4 bases and 1 base, there was a span of 13 bases.

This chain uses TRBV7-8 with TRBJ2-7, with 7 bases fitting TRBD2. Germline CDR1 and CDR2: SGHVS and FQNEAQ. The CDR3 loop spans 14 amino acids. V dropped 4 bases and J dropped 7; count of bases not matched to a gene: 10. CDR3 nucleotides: TGTGCCAGCAGCTCAACTTTACTAGCGTATGAGCAGTACTTC. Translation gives CASSSTLLAYEQYF.

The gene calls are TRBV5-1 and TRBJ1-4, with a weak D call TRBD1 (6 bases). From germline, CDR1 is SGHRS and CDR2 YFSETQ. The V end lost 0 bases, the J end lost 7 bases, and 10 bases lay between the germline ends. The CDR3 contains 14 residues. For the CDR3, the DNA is TGCGCCAGCAGCTTGGACAGGGCTGGTGAAAAACTGTTTTTT. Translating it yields CASSLDRAGEKLFF.

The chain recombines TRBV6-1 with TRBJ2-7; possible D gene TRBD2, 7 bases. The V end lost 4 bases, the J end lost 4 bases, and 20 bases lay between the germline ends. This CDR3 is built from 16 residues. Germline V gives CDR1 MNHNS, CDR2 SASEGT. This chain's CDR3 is CASSANGGGAVYEQYF. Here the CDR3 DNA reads TGTGCCAGCAGTGCCAATGGGGGGGGCGCCGTGTACGAGCAGTACTTC.

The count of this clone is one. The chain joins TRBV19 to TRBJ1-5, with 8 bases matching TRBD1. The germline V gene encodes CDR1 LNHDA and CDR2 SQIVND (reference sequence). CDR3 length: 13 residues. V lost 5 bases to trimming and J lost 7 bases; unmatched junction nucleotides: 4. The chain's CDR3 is CASSRQGKQPQHF. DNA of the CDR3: TGTGCCAGTAGTCGACAGGGGAAACAGCCCCAGCATTTT.

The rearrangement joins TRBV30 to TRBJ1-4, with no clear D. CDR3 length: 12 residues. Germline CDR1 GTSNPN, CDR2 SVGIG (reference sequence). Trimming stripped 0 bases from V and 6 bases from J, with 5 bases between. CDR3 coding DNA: TGTGCCTGGAGTGTACTCCATGAAAAACTGTTTTTT. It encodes CAWSVLHEKLFF.

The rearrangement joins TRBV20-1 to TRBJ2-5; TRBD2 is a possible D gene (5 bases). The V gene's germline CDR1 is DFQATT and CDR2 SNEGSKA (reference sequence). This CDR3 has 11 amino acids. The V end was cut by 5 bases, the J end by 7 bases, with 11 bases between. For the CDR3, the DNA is TGCAGTGCTCCACCCGCGGGGACCCAGTACTTC. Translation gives CSAPPAGTQYF.

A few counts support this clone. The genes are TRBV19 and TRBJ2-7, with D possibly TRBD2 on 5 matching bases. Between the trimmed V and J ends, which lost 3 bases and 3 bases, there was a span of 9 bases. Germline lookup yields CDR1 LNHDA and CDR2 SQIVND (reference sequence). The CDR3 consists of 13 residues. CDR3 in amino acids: CASSIPGFYEQYF. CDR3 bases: TGTGCCAGTAGTATTCCGGGGTTCTACGAGCAGTACTTC.

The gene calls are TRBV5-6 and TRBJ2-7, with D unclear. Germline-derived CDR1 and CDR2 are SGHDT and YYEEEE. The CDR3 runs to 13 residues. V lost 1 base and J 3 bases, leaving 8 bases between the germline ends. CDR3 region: CASSLLLDYEQYF. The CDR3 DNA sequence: TGTGCCAGCAGCTTGCTCTTAGACTACGAGCAGTACTTC.

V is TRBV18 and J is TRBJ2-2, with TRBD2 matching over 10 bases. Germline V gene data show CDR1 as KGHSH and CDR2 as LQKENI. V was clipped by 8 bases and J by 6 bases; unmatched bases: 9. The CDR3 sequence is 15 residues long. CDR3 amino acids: CASGSSGSLPGELFF. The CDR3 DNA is TGTGCCAGCGGATCTAGCGGGAGCCTTCCCGGGGAGCTGTTTTTT.

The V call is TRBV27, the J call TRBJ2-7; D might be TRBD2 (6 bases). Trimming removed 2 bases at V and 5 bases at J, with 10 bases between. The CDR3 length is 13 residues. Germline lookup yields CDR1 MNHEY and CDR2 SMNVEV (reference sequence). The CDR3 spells CASSLNRGNEQYF. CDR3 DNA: TGTGCCAGCAGTTTAAATCGCGGGAACGAGCAGTACTTC.

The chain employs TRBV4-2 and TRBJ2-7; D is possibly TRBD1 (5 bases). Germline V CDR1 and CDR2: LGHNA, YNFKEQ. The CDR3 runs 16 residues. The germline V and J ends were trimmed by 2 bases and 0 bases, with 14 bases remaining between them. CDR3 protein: CASSQPEGAPSYEQYF. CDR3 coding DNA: TGTGCCAGCAGCCAACCCGAAGGGGCTCCCTCCTACGAGCAGTACTTC.

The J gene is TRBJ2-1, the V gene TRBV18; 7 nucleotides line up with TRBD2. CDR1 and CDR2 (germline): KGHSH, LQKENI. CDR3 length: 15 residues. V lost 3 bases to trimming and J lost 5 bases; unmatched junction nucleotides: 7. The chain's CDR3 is CASSPRQRDHNEQFF. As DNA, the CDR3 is TGTGCCAGCTCACCCCGTCAGCGGGACCACAATGAGCAGTTCTTC.

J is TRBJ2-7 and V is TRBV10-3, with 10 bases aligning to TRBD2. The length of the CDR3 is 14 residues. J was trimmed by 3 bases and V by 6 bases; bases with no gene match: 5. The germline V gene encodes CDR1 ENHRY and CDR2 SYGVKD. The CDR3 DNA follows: TGTGCCATCAGCCCCGCTAGCGGGAGCTACGAGCAGTACTTC. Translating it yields CAISPASGSYEQYF.

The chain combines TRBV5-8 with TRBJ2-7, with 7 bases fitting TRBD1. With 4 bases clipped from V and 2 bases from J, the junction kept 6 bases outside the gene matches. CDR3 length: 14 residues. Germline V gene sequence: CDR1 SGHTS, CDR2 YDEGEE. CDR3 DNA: TGTGCCAGCAGCCTGGGACAGCCACCCTACGAGCAGTACTTC. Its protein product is CASSLGQPPYEQYF.

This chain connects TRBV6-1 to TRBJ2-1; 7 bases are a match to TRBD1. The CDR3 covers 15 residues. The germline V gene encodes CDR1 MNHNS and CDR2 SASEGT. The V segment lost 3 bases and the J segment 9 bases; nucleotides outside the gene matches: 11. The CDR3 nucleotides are TGTGCCAGCAGTGACCGAAAGACAGGGTCTAGTGAGCAGTTCTTC. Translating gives CASSDRKTGSSEQFF.

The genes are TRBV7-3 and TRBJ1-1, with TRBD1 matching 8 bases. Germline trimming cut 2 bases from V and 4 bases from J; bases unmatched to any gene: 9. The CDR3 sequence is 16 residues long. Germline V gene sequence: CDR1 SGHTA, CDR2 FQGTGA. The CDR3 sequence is CASSLVARGLGTEAFF. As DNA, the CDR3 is TGTGCCAGCAGCTTAGTGGCCAGGGGGCTTGGCACTGAAGCTTTCTTT.

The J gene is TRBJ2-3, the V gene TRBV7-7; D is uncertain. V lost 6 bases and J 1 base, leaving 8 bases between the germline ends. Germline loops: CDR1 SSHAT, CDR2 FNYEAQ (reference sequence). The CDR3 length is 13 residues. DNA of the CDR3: TGTGCCAGCAGTATGTCCGGCACAGATACGCAGTATTTT. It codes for CASSMSGTDTQYF.

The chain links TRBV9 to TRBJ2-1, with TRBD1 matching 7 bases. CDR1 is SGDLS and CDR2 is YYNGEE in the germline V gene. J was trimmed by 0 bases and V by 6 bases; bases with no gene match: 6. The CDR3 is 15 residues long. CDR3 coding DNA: TGTGCCAGCACCCAGGGGGTAAACTCCTACAATGAGCAGTTCTTC. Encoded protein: CASTQGVNSYNEQFF. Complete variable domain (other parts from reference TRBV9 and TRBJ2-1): DSGVTQTPKHLITATGQRVTLRCSPRSGDLSVYWYQQSLDQGLQFLIQYYNGEERAKGNILERFSAQQFPDLHSELNLSSLELGDSALYFCASTQGVNSYNEQFFGPGTRLTVL.